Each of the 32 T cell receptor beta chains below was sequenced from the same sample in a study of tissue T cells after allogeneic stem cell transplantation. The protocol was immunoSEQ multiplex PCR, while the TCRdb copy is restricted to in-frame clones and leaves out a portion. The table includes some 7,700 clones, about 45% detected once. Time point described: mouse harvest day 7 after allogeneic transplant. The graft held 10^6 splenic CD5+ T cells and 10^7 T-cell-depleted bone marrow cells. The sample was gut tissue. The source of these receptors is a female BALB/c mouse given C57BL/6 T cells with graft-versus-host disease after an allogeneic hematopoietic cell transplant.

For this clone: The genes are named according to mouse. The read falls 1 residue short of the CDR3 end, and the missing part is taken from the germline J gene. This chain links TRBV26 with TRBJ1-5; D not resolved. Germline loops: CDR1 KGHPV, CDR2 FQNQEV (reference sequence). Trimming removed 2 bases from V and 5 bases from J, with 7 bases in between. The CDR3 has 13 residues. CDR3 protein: CASSLGSDQAPLF. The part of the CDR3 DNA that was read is TGTGCCAGCAGTCTGGGGTCAGACCAGGCTCCGCTT. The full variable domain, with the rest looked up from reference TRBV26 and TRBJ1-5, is NSKVIQTPRYLVKGQGQKAKMRCIPEKGHPVVFWYQQNKNNEFKFLINFQNQEVLQQIDMTEKRFSAECPSNSPCSLEIQSSEAGDSALYLCASSLGSDQAPLFGEGTRLSVL.

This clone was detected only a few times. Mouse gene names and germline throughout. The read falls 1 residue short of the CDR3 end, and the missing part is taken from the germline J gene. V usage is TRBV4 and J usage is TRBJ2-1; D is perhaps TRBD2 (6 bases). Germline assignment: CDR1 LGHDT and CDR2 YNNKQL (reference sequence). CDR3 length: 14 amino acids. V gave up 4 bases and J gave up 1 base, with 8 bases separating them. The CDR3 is CASSFLGNYAEQFF. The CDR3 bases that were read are TGTGCCAGCAGCTTTCTGGGGAACTATGCTGAGCAGTTC. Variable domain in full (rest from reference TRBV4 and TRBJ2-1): ETAVFQTPNYHVTQVGNEVSFNCKQTLGHDTMYWYKQDSKKLLKIMFSYNNKQLIVNETVPRRFSPQSSDKAHLNLRIKSVEPEDSAVYLCASSFLGNYAEQFFGPGTRLTVL.

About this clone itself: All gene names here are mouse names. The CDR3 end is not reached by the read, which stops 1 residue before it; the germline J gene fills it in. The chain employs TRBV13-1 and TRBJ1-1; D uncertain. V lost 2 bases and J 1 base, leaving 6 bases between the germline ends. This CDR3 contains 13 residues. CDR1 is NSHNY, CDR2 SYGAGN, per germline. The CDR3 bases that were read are TGTGCCAGCAGTGAGGGAGGGAACACAGAAGTCTTC. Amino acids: CASSEGGNTEVF. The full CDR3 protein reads CASSEGGNTEVFF.

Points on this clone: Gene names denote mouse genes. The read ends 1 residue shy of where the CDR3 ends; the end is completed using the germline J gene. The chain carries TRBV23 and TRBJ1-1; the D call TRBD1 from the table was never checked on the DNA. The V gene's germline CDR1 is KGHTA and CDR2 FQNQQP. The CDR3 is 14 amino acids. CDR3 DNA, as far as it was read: TGCTCCAGCAGTCATTCGGACAGGAACACAGAAGTCTTC. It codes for CSSSHSDRNTEVF. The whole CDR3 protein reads CSSSHSDRNTEVFF.

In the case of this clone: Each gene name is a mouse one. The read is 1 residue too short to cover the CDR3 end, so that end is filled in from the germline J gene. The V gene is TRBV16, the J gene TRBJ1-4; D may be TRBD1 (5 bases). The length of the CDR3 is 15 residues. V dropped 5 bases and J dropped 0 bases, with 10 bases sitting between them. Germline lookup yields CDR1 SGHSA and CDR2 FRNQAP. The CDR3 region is CASSKRTISNERLFF. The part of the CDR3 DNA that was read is TGTGCAAGCAGCAAACGGACAATTTCCAACGAAAGATTATTT.

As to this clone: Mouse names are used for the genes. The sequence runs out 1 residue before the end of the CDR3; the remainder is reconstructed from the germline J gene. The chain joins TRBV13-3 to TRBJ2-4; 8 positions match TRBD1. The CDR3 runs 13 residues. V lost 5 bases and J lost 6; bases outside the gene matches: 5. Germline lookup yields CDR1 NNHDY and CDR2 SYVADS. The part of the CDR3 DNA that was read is TGTGCCAGCAGCCACCGGGACAGGAACACCTTGTAC. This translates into CASSHRDRNTLY. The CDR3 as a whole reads CASSHRDRNTLYF.

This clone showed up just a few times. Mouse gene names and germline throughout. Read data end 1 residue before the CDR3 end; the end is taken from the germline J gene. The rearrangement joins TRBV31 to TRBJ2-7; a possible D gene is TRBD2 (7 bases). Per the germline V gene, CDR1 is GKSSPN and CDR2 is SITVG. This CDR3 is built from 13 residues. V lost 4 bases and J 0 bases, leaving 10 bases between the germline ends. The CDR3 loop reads CAWTGGPSYEQYF. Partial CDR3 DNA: TGTGCCTGGACTGGGGGCCCCTCCTATGAACAGTAC.

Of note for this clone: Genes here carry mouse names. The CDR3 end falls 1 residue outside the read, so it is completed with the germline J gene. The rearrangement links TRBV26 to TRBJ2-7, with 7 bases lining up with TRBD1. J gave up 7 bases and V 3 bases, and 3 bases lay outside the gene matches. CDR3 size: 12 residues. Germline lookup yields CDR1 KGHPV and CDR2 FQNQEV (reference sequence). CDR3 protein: CASSLDRDEQYF. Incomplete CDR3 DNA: TGTGCCAGCAGTCTAGACAGGGACGAACAGTAC.

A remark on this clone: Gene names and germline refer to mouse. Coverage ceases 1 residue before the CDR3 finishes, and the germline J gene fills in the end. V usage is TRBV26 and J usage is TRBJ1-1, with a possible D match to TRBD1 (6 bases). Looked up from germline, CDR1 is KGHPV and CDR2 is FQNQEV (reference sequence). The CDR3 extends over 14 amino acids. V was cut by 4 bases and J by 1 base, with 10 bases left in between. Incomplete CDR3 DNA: TGTGCCAGCAGTCGCGGGACAAGAAACACAGAAGTCTTC. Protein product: CASSRGTRNTEVF. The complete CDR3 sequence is CASSRGTRNTEVFF. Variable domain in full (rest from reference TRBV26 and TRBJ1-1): NSKVIQTPRYLVKGQGQKAKMRCIPEKGHPVVFWYQQNKNNEFKFLINFQNQEVLQQIDMTEKRFSAECPSNSPCSLEIQSSEAGDSALYLCASSRGTRNTEVFFGKGTRLTVV.

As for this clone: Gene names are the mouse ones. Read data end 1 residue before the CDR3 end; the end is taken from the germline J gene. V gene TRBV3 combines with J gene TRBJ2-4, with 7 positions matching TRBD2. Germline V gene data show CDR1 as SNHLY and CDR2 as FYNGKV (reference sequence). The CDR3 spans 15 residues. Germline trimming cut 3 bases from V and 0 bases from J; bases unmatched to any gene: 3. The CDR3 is CASSFGGRSQNTLYF. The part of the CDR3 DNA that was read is TGTGCCAGCAGCTTTGGGGGGAGGAGTCAAAACACCTTGTAC. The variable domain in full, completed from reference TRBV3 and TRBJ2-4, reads GPKVLQIPSHQIIDMGQMVTLNCDPVSNHLYFYWYKQILGQQMEFLVNFYNGKVMEKSKLFKDQFSVERPDGSYFTLKIQPTALEDSAVYFCASSFGGRSQNTLYFGAGTRLSVL.

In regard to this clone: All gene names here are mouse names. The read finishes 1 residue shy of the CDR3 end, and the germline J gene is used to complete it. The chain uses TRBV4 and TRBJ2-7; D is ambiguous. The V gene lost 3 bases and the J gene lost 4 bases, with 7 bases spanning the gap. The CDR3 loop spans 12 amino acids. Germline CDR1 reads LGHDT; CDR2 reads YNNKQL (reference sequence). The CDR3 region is CASSYGVYEQYF. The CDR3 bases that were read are TGTGCCAGCAGCTACGGGGTTTATGAACAGTAC.

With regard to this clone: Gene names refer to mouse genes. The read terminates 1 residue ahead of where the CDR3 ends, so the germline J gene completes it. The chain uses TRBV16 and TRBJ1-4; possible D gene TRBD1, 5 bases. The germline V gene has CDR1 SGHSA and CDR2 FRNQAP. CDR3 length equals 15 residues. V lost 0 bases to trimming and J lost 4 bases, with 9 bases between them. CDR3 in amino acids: CASSLEGGGNERLFF. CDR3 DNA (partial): TGTGCAAGCAGCTTAGAGGGGGGGGGCAACGAAAGATTATTT.

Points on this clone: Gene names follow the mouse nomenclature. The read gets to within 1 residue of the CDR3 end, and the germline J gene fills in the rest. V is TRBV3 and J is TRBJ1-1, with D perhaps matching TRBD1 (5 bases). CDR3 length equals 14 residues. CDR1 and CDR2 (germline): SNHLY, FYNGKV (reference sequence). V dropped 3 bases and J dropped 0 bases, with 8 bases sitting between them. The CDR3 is CASSFGQANTEVFF. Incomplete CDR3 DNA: TGTGCCAGCAGCTTCGGACAAGCAAACACAGAAGTCTTC.

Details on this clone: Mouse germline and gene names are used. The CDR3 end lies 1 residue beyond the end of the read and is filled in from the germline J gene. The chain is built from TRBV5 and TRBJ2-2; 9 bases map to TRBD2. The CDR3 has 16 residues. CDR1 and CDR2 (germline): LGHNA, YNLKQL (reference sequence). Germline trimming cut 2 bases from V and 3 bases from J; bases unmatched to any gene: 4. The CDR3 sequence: CASSQTGGRDTGQLYF. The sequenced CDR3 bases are TGTGCCAGCAGCCAAACTGGGGGGAGAGACACCGGGCAGCTCTAC.

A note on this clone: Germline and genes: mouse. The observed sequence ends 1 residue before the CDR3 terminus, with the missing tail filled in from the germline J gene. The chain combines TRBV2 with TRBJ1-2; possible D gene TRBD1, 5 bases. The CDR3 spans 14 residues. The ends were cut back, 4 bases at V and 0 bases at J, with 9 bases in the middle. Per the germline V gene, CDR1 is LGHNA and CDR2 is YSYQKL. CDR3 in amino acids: CASSPDTSNSDYTF. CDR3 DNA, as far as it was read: TGTGCCAGCAGCCCGGACACCTCAAACTCCGACTACACC. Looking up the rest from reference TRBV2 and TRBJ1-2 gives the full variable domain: DPKIIQKPKYLVAVTGSEKILICEQYLGHNAMYWYRQSAKKPLEFMFSYSYQKLMDNQTASSRFQPQSSKKNHLDLQITALKPDDSATYFCASSPDTSNSDYTFGSGTRLLVI.

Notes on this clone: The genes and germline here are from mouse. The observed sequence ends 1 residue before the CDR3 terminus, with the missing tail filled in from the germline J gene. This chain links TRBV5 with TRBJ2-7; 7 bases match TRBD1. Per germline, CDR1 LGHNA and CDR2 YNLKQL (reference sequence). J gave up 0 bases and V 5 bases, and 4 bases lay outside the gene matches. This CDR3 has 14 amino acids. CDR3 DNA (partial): TGTGCCAGCAGCGCCCGGGACAGCTCCTATGAACAGTAC. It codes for CASSARDSSYEQY. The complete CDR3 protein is CASSARDSSYEQYF.

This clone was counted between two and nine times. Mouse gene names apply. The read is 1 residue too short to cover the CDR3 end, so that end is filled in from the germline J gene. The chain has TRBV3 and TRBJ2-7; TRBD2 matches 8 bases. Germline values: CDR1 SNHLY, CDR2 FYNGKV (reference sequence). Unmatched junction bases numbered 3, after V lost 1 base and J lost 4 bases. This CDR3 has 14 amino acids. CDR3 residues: CASSLELGGYEQYF. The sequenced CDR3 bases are TGTGCCAGCAGCTTAGAGCTGGGGGGATATGAACAGTAC.

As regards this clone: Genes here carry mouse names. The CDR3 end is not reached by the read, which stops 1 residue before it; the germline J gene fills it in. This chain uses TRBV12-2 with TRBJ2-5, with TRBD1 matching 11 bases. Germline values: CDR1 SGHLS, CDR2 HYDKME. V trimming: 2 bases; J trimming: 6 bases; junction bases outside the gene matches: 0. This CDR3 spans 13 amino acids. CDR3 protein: CASSRTGGDTQYF. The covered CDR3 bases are TGTGCCAGCTCTCGGACAGGGGGCGACACCCAGTAC.

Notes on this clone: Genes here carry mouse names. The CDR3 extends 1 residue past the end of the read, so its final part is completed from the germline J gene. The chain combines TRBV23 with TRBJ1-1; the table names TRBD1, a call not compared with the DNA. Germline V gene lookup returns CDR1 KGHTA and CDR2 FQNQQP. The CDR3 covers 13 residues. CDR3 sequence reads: CSSSRDSNTEVFF. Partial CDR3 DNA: TGCTCCAGCAGTAGGGACAGCAACACAGAAGTCTTC.

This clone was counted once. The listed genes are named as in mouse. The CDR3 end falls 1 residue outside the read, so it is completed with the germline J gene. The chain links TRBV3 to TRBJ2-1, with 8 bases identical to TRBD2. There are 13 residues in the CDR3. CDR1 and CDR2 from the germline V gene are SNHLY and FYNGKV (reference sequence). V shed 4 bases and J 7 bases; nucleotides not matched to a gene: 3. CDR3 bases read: TGTGCCAGCAGCTCTGGGGGGAGAGCTGAGCAGTTC. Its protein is CASSSGGRAEQF. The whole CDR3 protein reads CASSSGGRAEQFF.

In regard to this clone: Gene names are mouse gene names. This CDR3 is CASSDWNSPLYF. The DNA read from the CDR3 is TGTGCCAGCAGTGATTGGAATTCGCCCCTCTAC. The chain links TRBV13-1 to TRBJ1-6; D is unclear. The read falls 1 residue short of the CDR3 end, and the missing part is taken from the germline J gene. TRBJ1-6 is annotated as an ORF whose role is uncertain. CDR1 is NSHNY, CDR2 SYGAGN, per germline. CDR3 length: 12 residues. Trimming left V 1 base short and J 7 bases short, with 3 bases between.

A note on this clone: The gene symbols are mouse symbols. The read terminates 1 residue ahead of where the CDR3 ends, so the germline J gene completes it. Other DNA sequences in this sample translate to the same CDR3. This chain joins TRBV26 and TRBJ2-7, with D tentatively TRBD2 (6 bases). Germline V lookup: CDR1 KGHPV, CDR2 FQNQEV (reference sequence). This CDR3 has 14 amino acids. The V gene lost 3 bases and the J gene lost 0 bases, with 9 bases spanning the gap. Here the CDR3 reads CASSLGLSSYEQYF. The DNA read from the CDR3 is TGTGCCAGCAGTCTTGGACTGAGCTCCTATGAACAGTAC. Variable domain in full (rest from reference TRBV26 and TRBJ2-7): NSKVIQTPRYLVKGQGQKAKMRCIPEKGHPVVFWYQQNKNNEFKFLINFQNQEVLQQIDMTEKRFSAECPSNSPCSLEIQSSEAGDSALYLCASSLGLSSYEQYFGPGTRLTVL.

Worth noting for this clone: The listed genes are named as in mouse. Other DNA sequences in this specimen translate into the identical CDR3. CDR3 DNA (partial): TGTGCCAGCAGTCTGTCGACGGGGGGAAACACCTTGTAC. Encoded protein: CASSLSTGGNTLY. The entire CDR3 reads CASSLSTGGNTLYF. The chain joins TRBV26 to TRBJ2-4; D may be TRBD2 (6 bases). The read comes to an end 1 residue before the CDR3 does, leaving the germline J gene to fill in the end. The V end was cut by 0 bases, the J end by 5 bases, with 9 bases between. CDR3 length equals 14 residues. Germline values: CDR1 KGHPV, CDR2 FQNQEV (reference sequence). The whole variable domain, remainder taken from reference TRBV26 and TRBJ2-4, is NSKVIQTPRYLVKGQGQKAKMRCIPEKGHPVVFWYQQNKNNEFKFLINFQNQEVLQQIDMTEKRFSAECPSNSPCSLEIQSSEAGDSALYLCASSLSTGGNTLYFGAGTRLSVL.

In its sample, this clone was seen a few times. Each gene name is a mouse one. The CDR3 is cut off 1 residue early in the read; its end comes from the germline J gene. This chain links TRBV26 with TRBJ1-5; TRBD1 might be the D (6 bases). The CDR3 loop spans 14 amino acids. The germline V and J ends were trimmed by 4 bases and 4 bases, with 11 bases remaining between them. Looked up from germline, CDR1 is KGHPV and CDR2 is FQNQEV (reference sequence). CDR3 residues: CASSPPGQNQAPLF. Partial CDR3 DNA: TGTGCCAGCAGTCCCCCGGGACAAAACCAGGCTCCGCTT.

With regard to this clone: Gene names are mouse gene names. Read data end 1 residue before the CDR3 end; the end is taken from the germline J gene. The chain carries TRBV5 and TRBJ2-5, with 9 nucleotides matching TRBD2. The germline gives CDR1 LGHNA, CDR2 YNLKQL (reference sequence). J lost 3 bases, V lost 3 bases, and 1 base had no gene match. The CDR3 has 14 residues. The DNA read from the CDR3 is TGTGCCAGCAGCCACTGGGGGGGACAAGACACCCAGTAC. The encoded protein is CASSHWGGQDTQY. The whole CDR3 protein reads CASSHWGGQDTQYF.

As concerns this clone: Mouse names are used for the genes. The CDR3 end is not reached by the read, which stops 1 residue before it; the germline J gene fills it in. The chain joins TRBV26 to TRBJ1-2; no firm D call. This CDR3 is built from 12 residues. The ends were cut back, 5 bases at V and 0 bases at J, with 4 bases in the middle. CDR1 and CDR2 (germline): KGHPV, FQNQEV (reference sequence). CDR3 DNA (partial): TGTGCCAGCAGTACACCAAACTCCGACTACACC. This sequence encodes CASSTPNSDYT. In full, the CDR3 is CASSTPNSDYTF.

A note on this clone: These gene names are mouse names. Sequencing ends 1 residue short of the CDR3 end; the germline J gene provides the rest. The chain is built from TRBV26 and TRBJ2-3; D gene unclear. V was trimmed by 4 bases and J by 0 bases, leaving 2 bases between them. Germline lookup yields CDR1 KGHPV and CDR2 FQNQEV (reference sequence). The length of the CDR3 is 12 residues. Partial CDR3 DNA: TGTGCCAGCAGTCAGAGTGCAGAAACGCTGTAT. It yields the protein CASSQSAETLY. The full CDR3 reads CASSQSAETLYF.

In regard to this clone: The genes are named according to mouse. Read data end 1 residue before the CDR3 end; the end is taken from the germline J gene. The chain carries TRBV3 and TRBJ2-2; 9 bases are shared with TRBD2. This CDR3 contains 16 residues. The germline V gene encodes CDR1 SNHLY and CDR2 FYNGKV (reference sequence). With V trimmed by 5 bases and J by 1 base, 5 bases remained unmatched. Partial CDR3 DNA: TGTGCCAGCAGCGCCCGACTGGGGGTAAACACCGGGCAGCTCTAC. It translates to CASSARLGVNTGQLY. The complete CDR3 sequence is CASSARLGVNTGQLYF.

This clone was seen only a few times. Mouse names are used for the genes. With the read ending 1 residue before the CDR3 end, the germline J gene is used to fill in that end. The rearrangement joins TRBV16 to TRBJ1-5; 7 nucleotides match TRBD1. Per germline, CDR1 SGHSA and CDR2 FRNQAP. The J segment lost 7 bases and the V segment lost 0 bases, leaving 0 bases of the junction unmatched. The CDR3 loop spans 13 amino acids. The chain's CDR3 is CASSLDRGQAPLF. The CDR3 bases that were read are TGTGCAAGCAGCTTAGACAGGGGGCAGGCTCCGCTT.

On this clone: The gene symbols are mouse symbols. The CDR3 protein is CASSPQGSYAEQFF. The CDR3 bases that were read are TGTGCCAGCAGTCCGCAGGGGTCCTATGCTGAGCAGTTC. J is TRBJ2-1 and V is TRBV26; perhaps TRBD1 as D (6 bases). The sequenced fragment ends 1 residue before the CDR3 boundary, so the rest is inferred from the germline J gene. Germline CDR1 reads KGHPV; CDR2 reads FQNQEV (reference sequence). This CDR3 contains 14 residues. V was trimmed by 4 bases and J by 3 bases, leaving 10 bases between them.

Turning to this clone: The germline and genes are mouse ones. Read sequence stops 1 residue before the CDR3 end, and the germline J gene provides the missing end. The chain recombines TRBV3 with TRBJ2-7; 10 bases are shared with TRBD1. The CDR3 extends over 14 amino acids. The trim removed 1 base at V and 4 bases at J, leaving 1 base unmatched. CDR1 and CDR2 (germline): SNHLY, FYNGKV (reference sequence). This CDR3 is CASSLGGQGYEQYF. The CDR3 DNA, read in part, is TGTGCCAGCAGCTTAGGGGGACAGGGGTATGAACAGTAC.

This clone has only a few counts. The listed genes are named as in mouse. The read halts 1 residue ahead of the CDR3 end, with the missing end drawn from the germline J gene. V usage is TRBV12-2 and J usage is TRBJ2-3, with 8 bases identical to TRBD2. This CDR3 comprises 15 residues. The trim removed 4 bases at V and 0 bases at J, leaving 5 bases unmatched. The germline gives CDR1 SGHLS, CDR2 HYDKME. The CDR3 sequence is CASSRDWTSAETLYF. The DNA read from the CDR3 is TGTGCCAGCTCCCGGGACTGGACTAGTGCAGAAACGCTGTAT.